This T cell receptor (beta chain) emerged from a study of response to subunit inactivated influenza vaccine. TCRdb fed the RT-PCR reads into MiXCR, producing one record per CDR3 protein. The table includes some 640,000 distinct CDR3 sequences, about 15% detected once. The CDR3 is 15 amino acids. Trimming shortened V by 4 bases and J by 4 bases, and 17 bases separated the two germline ends. Germline V gene lookup returns CDR1 SGHRS and CDR2 YFSETQ. The J gene is TRBJ2-5, the V gene TRBV5-1; the D gene is possibly TRBD1 (6 bases). The clonotype comes from a man aged 50 to 60 who received an inactivated influenza vaccine. The material sequenced was PBMCs from blood, taken 14 days before vaccination. The CDR3 loop is CASSPLDSRTETQYF. The CDR3 DNA sequence: TGCGCCAGCAGCCCCCTGGACAGTAGGACAGAGACCCAGTACTTC.